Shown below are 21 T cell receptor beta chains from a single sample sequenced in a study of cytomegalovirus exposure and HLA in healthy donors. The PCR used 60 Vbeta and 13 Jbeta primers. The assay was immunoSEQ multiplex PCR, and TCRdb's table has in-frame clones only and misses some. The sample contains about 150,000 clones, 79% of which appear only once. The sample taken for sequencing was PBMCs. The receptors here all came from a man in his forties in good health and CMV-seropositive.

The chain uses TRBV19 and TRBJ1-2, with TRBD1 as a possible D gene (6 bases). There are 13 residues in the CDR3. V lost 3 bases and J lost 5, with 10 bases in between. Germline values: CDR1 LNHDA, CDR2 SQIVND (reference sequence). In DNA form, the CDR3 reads TGTGCCAGTAGTATCGGACAGCAATATGGCTACACCTTC. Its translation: CASSIGQQYGYTF. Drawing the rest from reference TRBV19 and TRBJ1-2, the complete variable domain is DGGITQSPKYLFRKEGQNVTLSCEQNLNHDAMYWYRQDPGQGLRLIYYSQIVNDFQKGDIAEGYSVSREKKESFPLTVTSAQKNPTAFYLCASSIGQQYGYTFGSGTRLTVV.

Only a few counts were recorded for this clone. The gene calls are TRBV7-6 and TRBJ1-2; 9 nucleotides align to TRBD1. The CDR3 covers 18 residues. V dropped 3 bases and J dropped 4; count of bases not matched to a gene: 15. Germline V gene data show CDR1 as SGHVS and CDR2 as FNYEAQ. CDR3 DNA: TGTGCCAGCAGCTTCGAACCTTCTATTACAGGGGGCGCCTATGGCTACACCTTC. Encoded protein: CASSFEPSITGGAYGYTF.

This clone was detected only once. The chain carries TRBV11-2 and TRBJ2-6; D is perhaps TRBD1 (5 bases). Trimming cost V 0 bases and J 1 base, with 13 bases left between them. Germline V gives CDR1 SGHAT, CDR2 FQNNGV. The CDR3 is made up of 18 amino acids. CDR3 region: CASSLDRVGLSGANVLTF. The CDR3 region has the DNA TGTGCCAGCAGCTTAGACAGGGTCGGCCTTTCTGGGGCCAACGTCCTGACTTTC.

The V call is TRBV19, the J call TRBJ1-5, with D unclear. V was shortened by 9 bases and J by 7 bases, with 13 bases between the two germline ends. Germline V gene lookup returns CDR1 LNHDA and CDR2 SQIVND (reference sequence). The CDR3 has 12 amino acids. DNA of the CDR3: TGTGCCAGCAACGCACTGGAGCAGCCCCAGCATTTT. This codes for CASNALEQPQHF.

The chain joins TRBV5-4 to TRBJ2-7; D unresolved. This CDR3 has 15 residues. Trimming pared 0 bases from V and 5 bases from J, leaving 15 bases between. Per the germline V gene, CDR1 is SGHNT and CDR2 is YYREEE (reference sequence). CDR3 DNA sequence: TGTGCCAGCAGCTTGGACCGAGCCCCCTCTAACGAGCAGTACTTC. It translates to CASSLDRAPSNEQYF.

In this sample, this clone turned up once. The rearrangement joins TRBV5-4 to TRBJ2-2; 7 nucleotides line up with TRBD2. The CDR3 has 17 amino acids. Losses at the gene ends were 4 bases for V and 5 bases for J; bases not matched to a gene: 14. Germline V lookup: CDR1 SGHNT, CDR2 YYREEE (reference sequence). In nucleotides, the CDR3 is TGTGCCAGCAGCCCTGCTAGCGGAAAGGCGAGGACCGGGGAGCTGTTTTTT. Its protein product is CASSPASGKARTGELFF.

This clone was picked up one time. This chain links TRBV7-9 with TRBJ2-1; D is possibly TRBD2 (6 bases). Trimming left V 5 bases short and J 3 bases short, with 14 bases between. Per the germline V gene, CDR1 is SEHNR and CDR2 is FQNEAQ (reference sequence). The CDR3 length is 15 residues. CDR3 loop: CASSRGHGGYNEQFF. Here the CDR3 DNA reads TGTGCCAGCAGCCGAGGGCACGGGGGCTACAATGAGCAGTTCTTC.

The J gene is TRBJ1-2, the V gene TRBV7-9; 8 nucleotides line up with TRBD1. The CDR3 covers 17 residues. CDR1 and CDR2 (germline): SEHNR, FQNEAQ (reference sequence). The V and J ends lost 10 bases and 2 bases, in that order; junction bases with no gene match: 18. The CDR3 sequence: CATVTTSGGPENYGYTF. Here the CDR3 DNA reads TGTGCCACCGTTACTACTTCAGGGGGCCCGGAAAACTATGGCTACACCTTC.

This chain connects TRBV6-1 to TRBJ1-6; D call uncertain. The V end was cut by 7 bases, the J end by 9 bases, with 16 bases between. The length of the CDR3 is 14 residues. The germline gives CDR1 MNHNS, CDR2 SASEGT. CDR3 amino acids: CASTPRERGSPLHF. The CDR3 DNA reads TGTGCCAGCACCCCCCGGGAACGCGGTTCACCCCTCCACTTT.

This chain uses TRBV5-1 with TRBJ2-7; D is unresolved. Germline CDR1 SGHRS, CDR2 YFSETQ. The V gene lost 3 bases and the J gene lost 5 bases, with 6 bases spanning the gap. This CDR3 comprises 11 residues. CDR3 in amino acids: CASSSFDEQYF. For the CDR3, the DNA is TGCGCCAGCAGCTCCTTCGACGAGCAGTACTTC.

The CDR3 sequence: CSVGRGVVDNEQFF. CDR3 sequence (DNA): TGCAGCGTTGGGCGGGGGGTGGTGGACAATGAGCAGTTCTTC. V is TRBV29-1 and J is TRBJ2-1, with 8 bases matching TRBD2. The CDR3 totals 14 residues. V shed 4 bases and J 5 bases; nucleotides not matched to a gene: 7. Germline values: CDR1 SQVTM, CDR2 ANQGSEA.

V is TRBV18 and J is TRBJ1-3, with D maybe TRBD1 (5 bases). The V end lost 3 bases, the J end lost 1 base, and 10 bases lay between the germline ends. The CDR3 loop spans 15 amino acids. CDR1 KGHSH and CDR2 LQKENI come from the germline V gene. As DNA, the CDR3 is TGTGCCAGCTCACCCAGGGTGTCGTCTGGAAACACCATATATTTT. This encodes CASSPRVSSGNTIYF.

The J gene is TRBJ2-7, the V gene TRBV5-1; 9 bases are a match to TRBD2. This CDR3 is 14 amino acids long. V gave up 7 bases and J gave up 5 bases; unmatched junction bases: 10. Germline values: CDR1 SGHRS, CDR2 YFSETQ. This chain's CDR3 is CASGQLTSGHEQYF. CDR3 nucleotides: TGCGCCAGCGGCCAGTTGACTAGCGGACACGAGCAGTACTTC. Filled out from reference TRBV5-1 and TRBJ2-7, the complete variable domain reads KAGVTQTPRYLIKTRGQQVTLSCSPISGHRSVSWYQQTPGQGLQFLFEYFSETQRNKGNFPGRFSGRQFSNSRSEMNVSTLELGDSALYLCASGQLTSGHEQYFGPGTRLTVT.

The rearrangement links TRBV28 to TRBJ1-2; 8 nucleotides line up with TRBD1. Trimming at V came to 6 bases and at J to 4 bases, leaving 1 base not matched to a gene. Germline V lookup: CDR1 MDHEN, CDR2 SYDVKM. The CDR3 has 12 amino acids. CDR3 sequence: CASRTGGYGYTF. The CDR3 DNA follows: TGTGCCAGCAGAACAGGGGGCTATGGCTACACCTTC.

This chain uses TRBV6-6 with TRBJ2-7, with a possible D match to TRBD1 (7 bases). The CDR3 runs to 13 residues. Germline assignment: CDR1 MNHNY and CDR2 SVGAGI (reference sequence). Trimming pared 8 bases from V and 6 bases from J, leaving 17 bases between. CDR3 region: CASSPRGALEQYF. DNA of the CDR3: TGTGCCAGCTCCCCCAGGGGGGCCCTCGAGCAGTACTTC.

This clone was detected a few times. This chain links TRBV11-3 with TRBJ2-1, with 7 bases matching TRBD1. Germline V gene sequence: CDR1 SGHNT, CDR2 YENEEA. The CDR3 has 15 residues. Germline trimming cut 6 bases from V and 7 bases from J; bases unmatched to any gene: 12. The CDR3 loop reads CASSQNRGSWNEQFF. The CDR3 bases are TGTGCCAGCAGTCAAAACAGGGGAAGTTGGAATGAGCAGTTCTTC.

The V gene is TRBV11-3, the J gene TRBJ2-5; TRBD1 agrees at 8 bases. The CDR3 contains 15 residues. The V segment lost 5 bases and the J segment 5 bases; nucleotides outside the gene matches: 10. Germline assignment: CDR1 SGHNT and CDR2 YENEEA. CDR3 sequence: CASSTGQAPGETQYF. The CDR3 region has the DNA TGTGCCAGCAGCACGGGACAGGCGCCGGGGGAGACCCAGTACTTC.

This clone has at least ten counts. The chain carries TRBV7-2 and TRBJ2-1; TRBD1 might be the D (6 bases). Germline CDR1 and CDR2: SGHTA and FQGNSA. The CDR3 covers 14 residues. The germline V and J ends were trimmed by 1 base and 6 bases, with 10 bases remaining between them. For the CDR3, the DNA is TGTGCCAGCAGCTTAGTGGACAGACGCAATGAGCAGTTCTTC. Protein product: CASSLVDRRNEQFF.

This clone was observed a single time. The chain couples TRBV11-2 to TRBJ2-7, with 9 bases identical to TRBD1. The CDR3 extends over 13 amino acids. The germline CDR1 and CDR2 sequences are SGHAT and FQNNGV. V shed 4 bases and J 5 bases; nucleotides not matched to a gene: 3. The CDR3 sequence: CASSSDRGNEQYF. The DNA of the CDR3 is TGTGCCAGCAGCTCAGACAGGGGGAACGAGCAGTACTTC.

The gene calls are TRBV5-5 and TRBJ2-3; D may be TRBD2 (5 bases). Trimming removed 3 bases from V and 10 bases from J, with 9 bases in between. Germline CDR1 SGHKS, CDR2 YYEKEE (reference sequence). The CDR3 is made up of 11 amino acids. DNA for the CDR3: TGTGCCAGCAGCTCCCCCGGGGCGCAGTATTTT. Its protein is CASSSPGAQYF.

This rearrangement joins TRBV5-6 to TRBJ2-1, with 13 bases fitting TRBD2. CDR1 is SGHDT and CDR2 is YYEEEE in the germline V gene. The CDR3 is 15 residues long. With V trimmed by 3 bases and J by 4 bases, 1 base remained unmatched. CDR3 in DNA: TGTGCCAGCAGCTGGGGACTAGCGGGGTACAATGAGCAGTTCTTC. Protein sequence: CASSWGLAGYNEQFF. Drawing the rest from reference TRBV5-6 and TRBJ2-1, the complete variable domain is DAGVTQSPTHLIKTRGQQVTLRCSPKSGHDTVSWYQQALGQGPQFIFQYYEEEERQRGNFPDRFSGHQFPNYSSELNVNALLLGDSALYLCASSWGLAGYNEQFFGPGTRLTVL.